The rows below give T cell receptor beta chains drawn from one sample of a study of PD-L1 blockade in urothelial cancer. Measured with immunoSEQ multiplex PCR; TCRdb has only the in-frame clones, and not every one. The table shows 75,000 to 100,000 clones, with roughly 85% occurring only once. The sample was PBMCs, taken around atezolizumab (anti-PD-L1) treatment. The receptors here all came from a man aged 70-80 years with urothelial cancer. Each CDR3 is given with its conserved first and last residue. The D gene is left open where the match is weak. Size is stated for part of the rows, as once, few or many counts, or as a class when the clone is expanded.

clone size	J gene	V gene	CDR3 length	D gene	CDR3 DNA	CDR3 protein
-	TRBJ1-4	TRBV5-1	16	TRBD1	TGCGCCAGCAGCCAAAATGGGGGACAGGGTAATGAAAAACTGTTTTTT	CASSQNGGQGNEKLFF
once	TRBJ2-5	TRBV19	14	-	TGTGCCAGTAGTATTTCTCTGTACCAAGAGACCCAGTACTTC	CASSISLYQETQYF
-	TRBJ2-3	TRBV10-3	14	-	TGTGCCATCAGTGCGACTAGTACGGCGGATACGCAGTATTTT	CAISATSTADTQYF
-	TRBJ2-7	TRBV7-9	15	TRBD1	TGTGCCAGCAGCCCCATAGAGGACACAGGGGGGGAGCAGTACTTC	CASSPIEDTGGEQYF
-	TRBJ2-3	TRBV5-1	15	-	TGCGCCAGCACACAGGGTGGGGACCGCACAGATACGCAGTATTTT	CASTQGGDRTDTQYF
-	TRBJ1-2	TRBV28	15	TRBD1	TGTGCCAGCACCCCGGGACAGCGTTTTGTCTATGGCTACACCTTC	CASTPGQRFVYGYTF
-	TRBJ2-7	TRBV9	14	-	TGTGCCAGCAGCCCCCGACAGGAATCTCACGAGCAGTACTTC	CASSPRQESHEQYF
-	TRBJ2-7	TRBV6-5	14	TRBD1	TGTGCCAGCAGCCCCGGGACAGGGGCGGGCGAGCAGTACTTC	CASSPGTGAGEQYF
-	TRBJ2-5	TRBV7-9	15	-	TGTGCCAGCAGCTCAAAAAATACATACGAAGAGACCCAGTACTTC	CASSSKNTYEETQYF
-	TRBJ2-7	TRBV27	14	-	TGTGCCAGCCATGGAGAGGGGGGGCCTTACGAGCAGTACTTC	CASHGEGGPYEQYF
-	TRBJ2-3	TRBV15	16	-	TGTGCCACCAGCCCGCTATGGACAAGTAGTACAGATACGCAGTATTTT	CATSPLWTSSTDTQYF
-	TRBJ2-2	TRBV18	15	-	TGTGCCAGCTCACCGGCGGTGGTGACCACCGGGGAGCTGTTTTTT	CASSPAVVTTGELFF
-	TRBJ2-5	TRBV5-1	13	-	TGCGCCAGCAGCAAGCCCCCGCAAGAGACCCAGTACTTC	CASSKPPQETQYF
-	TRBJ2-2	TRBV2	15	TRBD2	TGTGCCAGCAGGGACCTAGCGGGGGGGGCCGGGGAGCTGTTTTTT	CASRDLAGGAGELFF
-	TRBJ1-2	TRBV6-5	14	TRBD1	TGTGCCAGCAGGTCGGGACAGGGACCCTATGGCTACACCTTC	CASRSGQGPYGYTF
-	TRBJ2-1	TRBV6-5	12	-	TGTGCCAGCAGTGAAACCCCAGCTAGAATGTTCTTC	CASSETPARMFF
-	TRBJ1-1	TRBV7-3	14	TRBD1	TGTGCCAGCAGGGCCCCAGGGGGCGGGGCTGAAGCTTTCTTT	CASRAPGGGAEAFF
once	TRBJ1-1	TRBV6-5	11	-	TGTGCCAGCCTAGAGACTGTACGCGCTTTCTTT	CASLETVRAFF
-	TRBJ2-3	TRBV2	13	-	TGTGCCACCAGGGGGGGAGGGAGGGATACGCAGTATTTT	CATRGGGRDTQYF
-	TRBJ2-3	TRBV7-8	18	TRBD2	TGTGCCAGCAGCTTCGCCAGGACTAGCGGGGGTTCAGGGGATACGCAGTATTTT	CASSFARTSGGSGDTQYF
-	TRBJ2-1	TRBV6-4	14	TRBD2	TGTGCCAGCAGTGTGCCTAGCGGATACAATGAGCAGTTCTTC	CASSVPSGYNEQFF
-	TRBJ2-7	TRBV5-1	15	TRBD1	TGCGCCAGCAGCTTGACCCTGGGACAGGGAGAAGAGCAGTACTTC	CASSLTLGQGEEQYF
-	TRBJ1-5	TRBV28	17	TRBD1	TGTGCCAGCAGTACCACCTCCGGGACAGGGGTGAGGCAGCCCCAGCATTTT	CASSTTSGTGVRQPQHF
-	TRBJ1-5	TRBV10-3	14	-	TGTGCCATCAGCGGGGAGGCGCTCAATCAGCCCCAGCATTTT	CAISGEALNQPQHF